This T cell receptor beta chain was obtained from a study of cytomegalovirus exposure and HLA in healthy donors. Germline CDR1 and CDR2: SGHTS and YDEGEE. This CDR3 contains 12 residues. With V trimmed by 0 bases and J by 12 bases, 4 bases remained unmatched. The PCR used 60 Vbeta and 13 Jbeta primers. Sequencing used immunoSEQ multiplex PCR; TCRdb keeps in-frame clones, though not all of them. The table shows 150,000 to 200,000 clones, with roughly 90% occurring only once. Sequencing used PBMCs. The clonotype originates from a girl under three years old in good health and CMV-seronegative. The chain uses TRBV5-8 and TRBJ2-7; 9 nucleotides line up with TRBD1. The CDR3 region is CASSLDRGQSYF. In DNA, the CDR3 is TGTGCCAGCAGCTTGGACAGGGGGCAGTCGTACTTC.